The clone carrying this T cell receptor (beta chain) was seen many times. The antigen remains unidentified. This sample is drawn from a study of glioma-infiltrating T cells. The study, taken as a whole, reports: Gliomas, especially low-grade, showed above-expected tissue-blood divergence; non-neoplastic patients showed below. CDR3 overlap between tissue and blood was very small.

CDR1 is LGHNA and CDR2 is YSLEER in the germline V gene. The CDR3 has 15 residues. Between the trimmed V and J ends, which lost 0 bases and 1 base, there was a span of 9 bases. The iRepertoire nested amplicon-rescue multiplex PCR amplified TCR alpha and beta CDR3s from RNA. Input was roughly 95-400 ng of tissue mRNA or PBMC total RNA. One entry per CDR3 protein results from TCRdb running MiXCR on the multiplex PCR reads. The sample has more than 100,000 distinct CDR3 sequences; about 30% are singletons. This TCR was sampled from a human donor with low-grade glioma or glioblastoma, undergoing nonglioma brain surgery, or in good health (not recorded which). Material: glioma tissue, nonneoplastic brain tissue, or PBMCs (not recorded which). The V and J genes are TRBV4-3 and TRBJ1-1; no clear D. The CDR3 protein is CASSQETLPNTEAFF. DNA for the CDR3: TGCGCCAGCAGCCAAGAGACACTACCGAACACTGAAGCTTTCTTT.